This paragraph reports one T cell receptor (beta chain). This entry comes from a study of blood T cell repertoires in COVID-19. Clones were sequenced by immunoSEQ multiplex PCR, and TCRdb holds only the in-frame ones, with some missing. The table includes around 310,000 clones, approximately 89% detected once. Two negative PCRs, clearance, or symptom resolution were required of recovered Cohort 3 donors. This receptor was taken from a woman between 40 and 55 years old who had recovered from COVID-19. The sequenced sample was PBMCs or T cells enriched from blood (not recorded which).

CDR3 in amino acids: CASSTRTGGSSGANVLTF. Here the CDR3 DNA reads TGTGCCAGCAGCACCCGGACAGGGGGCTCCTCTGGGGCCAACGTCCTGACTTTC. The chain has TRBV7-2 and TRBJ2-6; 11 bases match TRBD1. Losses at the gene ends were 5 bases for V and 0 bases for J; bases not matched to a gene: 6. Germline lookup yields CDR1 SGHTA and CDR2 FQGNSA. The CDR3 contains 18 residues.